These T cell receptor beta chains were read from a single sample in a study of a mutant IDH1 vaccine in newly diagnosed glioma. Libraries were prepared by immunoSEQ multiplex PCR; TCRdb keeps only in-frame clonotypes and omits some of them. The sample has tens of thousands of clones, 75% seen once. No antigens are known for them. Sequencing was performed on PBMCs, taken from a glioma patient whose treatment included an IDH1 peptide vaccine. These receptor sequences come from a man between 35 and 55 years old with glioma. The CDR3 runs from the conserved cysteine through the conserved F or W. D genes are given only for firm matches. Clone size is given for some rows only: seen once, a few or many times, or a class if the clone is expanded.

V: TRBV5-4; J: TRBJ2-1; D: TRBD2; size: .; DNA: TGTGCCAGCAGCTTGGGGCTAGCGGACTACAATGAGCAGTTCTTC; CDR3: CASSLGLADYNEQFF
V: TRBV4-1; J: TRBJ1-4; D: .; size: .; DNA: TGCGCCAGCAGCCAAGTCCAGGAAAAACTGTTTTTT; CDR3: CASSQVQEKLFF
V: TRBV28; J: TRBJ2-1; D: .; size: .; DNA: TGTGCCAGCAGTTCCGAAAGACTAGAGGCGGACAATGAGCAGTTCTTC; CDR3: CASSSERLEADNEQFF
V: TRBV5-5; J: TRBJ2-3; D: .; size: .; DNA: TGTGCCAGCAGCTTGGGTAGCGGCACAGATACGCAGTATTTT; CDR3: CASSLGSGTDTQYF
V: TRBV7-2; J: TRBJ2-7; D: .; size: .; DNA: TGTGCCAGCAGCTTCTTAGCGGACCCGTACGAGCAGTACTTC; CDR3: CASSFLADPYEQYF
V: TRBV7-2; J: TRBJ2-1; D: TRBD2; size: .; DNA: TGTGCCAGCAGCTTAGGACTAGCGTACAATGAGCAGTTCTTC; CDR3: CASSLGLAYNEQFF
V: TRBV5-4; J: TRBJ1-2; D: TRBD1; size: .; DNA: TGTGCCAGCAGCTTGGGTCCATTTGGGACAGGGGATGGCTACACCTTC; CDR3: CASSLGPFGTGDGYTF
V: TRBV5-8; J: TRBJ2-3; D: TRBD2; size: .; DNA: TGTGCCAGCAGCTTGGGACTAGCAGGTGATACGCAGTATTTT; CDR3: CASSLGLAGDTQYF
V: TRBV7-2; J: TRBJ2-5; D: .; size: .; DNA: TGTGCCAGCAGCTTAGGATCCTTCAGGGGAGGGCAAGAGACCCAGTACTTC; CDR3: CASSLGSFRGGQETQYF
V: TRBV5-1; J: TRBJ1-3; D: .; size: .; DNA: TGCGCCAGCAGCCCGGGTCCGACGTTCGGAAACACCATATATTTT; CDR3: CASSPGPTFGNTIYF
V: TRBV11-2; J: TRBJ2-7; D: TRBD2; size: few; DNA: TGTGCCAGCAGCCCAGCGGTTTGGGCGGGACTATTTCCTAACGAGCAGTACTTC; CDR3: CASSPAVWAGLFPNEQYF
V: TRBV27; J: TRBJ2-1; D: TRBD2; size: .; DNA: TGTGCCAGCAGTCGAAAGGTACTAGCGGACAATGAGCAGTTCTTC; CDR3: CASSRKVLADNEQFF
V: TRBV5-4; J: TRBJ1-6; D: .; size: .; DNA: TGTGCCAGCAGCTTTCGCAGACCCCTACTCAGCTCCTATAATTCACCCCTCCACTTT; CDR3: CASSFRRPLLSSYNSPLHF
V: TRBV4-1; J: TRBJ2-1; D: TRBD2; size: .; DNA: TGCGCCAGCAGCCCGGTGTGGGAGGGCAGTTACAATGAGCAGTTCTTC; CDR3: CASSPVWEGSYNEQFF
V: TRBV19; J: TRBJ1-3; D: TRBD1; size: .; DNA: TGTGCCAGTAGTATCCAAGGAGGGACAGTCACTATCTCTGGAAACACCATATATTTT; CDR3: CASSIQGGTVTISGNTIYF
V: TRBV18; J: TRBJ1-1; D: TRBD1; size: .; DNA: TGTGCCAGCTCACCGACACAGGGGACCCCGAACACTGAAGCTTTCTTT; CDR3: CASSPTQGTPNTEAFF
V: TRBV7-8; J: TRBJ1-5; D: .; size: .; DNA: TGTGCCAGCAGCTTAGCGAGGATTGACAAGAATCAGCCCCAGCATTTT; CDR3: CASSLARIDKNQPQHF
V: TRBV9; J: TRBJ2-7; D: TRBD1; size: .; DNA: TGTGCCAGCAGCACCGACAGGGGAGACGAGCAGTACTTC; CDR3: CASSTDRGDEQYF
V: TRBV19; J: TRBJ1-4; D: TRBD1; size: few; DNA: TGTGCCAGTAGTATCTATCGGGGACAGGGCTCCACTAATGAAAAACTGTTTTTT; CDR3: CASSIYRGQGSTNEKLFF
V: TRBV10-3; J: TRBJ1-1; D: TRBD1; size: few; DNA: TGTGCCATCACGGACAGGGGGAACACTGAAGCTTTCTTT; CDR3: CAITDRGNTEAFF
V: TRBV4-1; J: TRBJ2-1; D: .; size: .; DNA: TGCGCCAGCAGCCAAGATCATAGAGATGAGCAGTTCTTC; CDR3: CASSQDHRDEQFF
V: TRBV4-2; J: TRBJ2-6; D: TRBD1; size: few; DNA: TGTGCCAGCAGCCAAGCAAGGGACAGTAACTCTGGGGCCAACGTCCTGACTTTC; CDR3: CASSQARDSNSGANVLTF
V: TRBV2; J: TRBJ2-3; D: .; size: .; DNA: TGTGCCAGCAGTGTGGGGCTTGGGGGTACGCAGTATTTT; CDR3: CASSVGLGGTQYF
V: TRBV5-1; J: TRBJ2-1; D: .; size: .; DNA: TGCGCCAGCAGATCCGGGACAAGAACCTTAGAGCAGTTCTTC; CDR3: CASRSGTRTLEQFF
V: TRBV30; J: TRBJ2-3; D: TRBD2; size: .; DNA: TGTGCCTGGAGTGTACGAATGGGGGCTAGCGGGAGAAGGGATACGCAGTATTTT; CDR3: CAWSVRMGASGRRDTQYF
V: TRBV6-1; J: TRBJ2-3; D: .; size: .; DNA: TGTGCCAGCAGTGAATTCGGGGGAGTAGTCACAGATACGCAGTATTTT; CDR3: CASSEFGGVVTDTQYF
V: TRBV7-9; J: TRBJ2-3; D: TRBD1; size: few; DNA: TGTGCCAGCAGCGGAGCCGGGACAGGGTCGACAGATACGCAGTATTTT; CDR3: CASSGAGTGSTDTQYF
V: TRBV29-1; J: TRBJ1-1; D: .; size: few; DNA: TGCAGCGTTGCTCGGGACCTGAACACTGAAGCTTTCTTT; CDR3: CSVARDLNTEAFF
V: TRBV13; J: TRBJ2-7; D: TRBD2; size: .; DNA: TGTGCCAGCAGCCCTCGGCTAGCGGGAGGGCCGATTCGCGAGCAGTACTTC; CDR3: CASSPRLAGGPIREQYF
V: TRBV5-1; J: TRBJ2-1; D: TRBD2; size: .; DNA: TGCGCCAGCAGCATATCGGGACTAGCGGGAGTTGAGCAGTTCTTC; CDR3: CASSISGLAGVEQFF
V: TRBV19; J: TRBJ1-2; D: TRBD1; size: .; DNA: TGTGCCAGTACCAATTCTGGGGTACAGGGGGCCTTCGGTGGCTACACCTTC; CDR3: CASTNSGVQGAFGGYTF
V: TRBV9; J: TRBJ1-2; D: .; size: .; DNA: TGTGCCAGCAGCGCTGAGAGGGGGGCACTCTTCTATGGCTACACCTTC; CDR3: CASSAERGALFYGYTF
V: TRBV20-1; J: TRBJ2-1; D: .; size: .; DNA: TGCAGTGCTAGTAGGGGGGAGCAGTTCTTC; CDR3: CSASRGEQFF
V: TRBV7-2; J: TRBJ2-4; D: TRBD2; size: .; DNA: TGTGCCAGCAGCTTAGTAGGGACTAGCGGGAGGAACATTCAGTACTTC; CDR3: CASSLVGTSGRNIQYF
V: TRBV7-9; J: TRBJ2-1; D: .; size: .; DNA: TGTGCCAGCAGCTTAGGGGATCCTGGACAGTTCTTC; CDR3: CASSLGDPGQFF
V: TRBV27; J: TRBJ2-6; D: .; size: .; DNA: TGTGCCAGCAGTAAAAGCGGCTCTGGGGCCAACGTCCTGACTTTC; CDR3: CASSKSGSGANVLTF
V: TRBV5-6; J: TRBJ2-5; D: .; size: .; DNA: TGTGCCGCGTGCAAGGCGGGCGCGATCCAAGAGACCCAGTACTTC; CDR3: CAACKAGAIQETQYF
V: TRBV5-1; J: TRBJ2-1; D: TRBD2; size: once; DNA: TGCGCCAGCATTAAGGCTAGCGGGAGCCATGAGCAGTTCTTC; CDR3: CASIKASGSHEQFF
V: TRBV18; J: TRBJ2-5; D: .; size: .; DNA: TGTGCCAGCTCACCATCCGGTAATGATTTGAAAGAGACCCAGTACTTC; CDR3: CASSPSGNDLKETQYF
V: TRBV19; J: TRBJ1-2; D: TRBD1; size: .; DNA: TGTGCCAGTGACGGGTGGCAGGGGGCAGGCTACACCTTC; CDR3: CASDGWQGAGYTF
V: TRBV7-2; J: TRBJ1-5; D: .; size: few; DNA: TGTGCCAGCAGCCTACAGGATCAGCCCCAGCATTTT; CDR3: CASSLQDQPQHF